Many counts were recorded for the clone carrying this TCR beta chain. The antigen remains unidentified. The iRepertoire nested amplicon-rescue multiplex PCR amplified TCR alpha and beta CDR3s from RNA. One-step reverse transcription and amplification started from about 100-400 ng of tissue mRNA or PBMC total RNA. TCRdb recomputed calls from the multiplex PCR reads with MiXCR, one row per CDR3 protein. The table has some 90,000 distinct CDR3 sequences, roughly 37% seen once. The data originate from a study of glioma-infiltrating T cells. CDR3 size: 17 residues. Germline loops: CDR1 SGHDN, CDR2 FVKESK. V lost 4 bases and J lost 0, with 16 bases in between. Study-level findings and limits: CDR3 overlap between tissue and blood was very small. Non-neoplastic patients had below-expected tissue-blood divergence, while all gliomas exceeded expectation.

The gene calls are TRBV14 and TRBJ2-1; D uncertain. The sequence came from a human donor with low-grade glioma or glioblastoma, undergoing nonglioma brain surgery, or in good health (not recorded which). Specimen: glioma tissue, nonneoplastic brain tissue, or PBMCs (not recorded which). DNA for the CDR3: TGTGCCAGCAGCCCCAAGAAATTCTTTTACTCCTACAATGAGCAGTTCTTC. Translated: CASSPKKFFYSYNEQFF.